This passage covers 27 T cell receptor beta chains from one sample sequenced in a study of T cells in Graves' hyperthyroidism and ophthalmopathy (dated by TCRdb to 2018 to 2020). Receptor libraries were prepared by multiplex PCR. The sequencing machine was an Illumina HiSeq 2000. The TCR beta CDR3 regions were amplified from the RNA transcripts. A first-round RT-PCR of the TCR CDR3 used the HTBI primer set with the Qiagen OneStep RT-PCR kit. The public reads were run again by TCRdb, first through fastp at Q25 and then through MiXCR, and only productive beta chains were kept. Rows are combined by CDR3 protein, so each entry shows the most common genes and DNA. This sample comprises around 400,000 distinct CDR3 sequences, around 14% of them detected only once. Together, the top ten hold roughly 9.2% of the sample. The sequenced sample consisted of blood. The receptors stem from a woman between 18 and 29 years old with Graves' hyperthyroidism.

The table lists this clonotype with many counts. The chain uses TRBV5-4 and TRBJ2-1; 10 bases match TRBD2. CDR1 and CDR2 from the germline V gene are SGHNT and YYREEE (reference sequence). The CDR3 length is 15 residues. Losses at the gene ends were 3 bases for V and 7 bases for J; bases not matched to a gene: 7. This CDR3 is CASSSAGGPGNEQFF. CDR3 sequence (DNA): TGTGCCAGCAGCTCAGCGGGAGGGCCGGGGAATGAGCAGTTCTTC.

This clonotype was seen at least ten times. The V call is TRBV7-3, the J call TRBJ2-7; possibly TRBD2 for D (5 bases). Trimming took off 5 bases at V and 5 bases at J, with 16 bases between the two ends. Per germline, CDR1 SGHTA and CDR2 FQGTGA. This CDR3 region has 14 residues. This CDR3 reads CASSPSGFENEQYF. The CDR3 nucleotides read TGTGCCAGCAGCCCATCGGGGTTCGAGAACGAGCAGTACTTC. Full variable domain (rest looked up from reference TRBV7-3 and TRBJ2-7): GAGVSQTPSNKVTEKGKYVELRCDPISGHTALYWYRQSLGQGPEFLIYFQGTGAADDSGLPNDRFFAVRPEGSVSTLKIQRTERGDSAVYLCASSPSGFENEQYFGPGTRLTVT.

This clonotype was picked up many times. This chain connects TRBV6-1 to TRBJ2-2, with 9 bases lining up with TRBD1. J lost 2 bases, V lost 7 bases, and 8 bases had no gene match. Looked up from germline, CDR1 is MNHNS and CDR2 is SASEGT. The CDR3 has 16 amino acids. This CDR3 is CASKVWTGANTGELFF. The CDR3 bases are TGTGCCAGCAAGGTTTGGACAGGGGCTAACACCGGGGAGCTGTTTTTT.

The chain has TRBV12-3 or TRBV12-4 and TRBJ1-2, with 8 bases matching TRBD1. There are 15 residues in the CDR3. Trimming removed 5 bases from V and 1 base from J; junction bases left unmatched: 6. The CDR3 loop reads CASSPDRGVNYGYTF. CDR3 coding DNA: TGTGCCAGCAGTCCCGACAGGGGTGTTAACTATGGCTACACCTTC.

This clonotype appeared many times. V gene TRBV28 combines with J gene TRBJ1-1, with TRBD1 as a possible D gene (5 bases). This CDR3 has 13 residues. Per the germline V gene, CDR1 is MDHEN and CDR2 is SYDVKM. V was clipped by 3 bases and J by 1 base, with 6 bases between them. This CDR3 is CASSLGQNTEAFF. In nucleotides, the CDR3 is TGTGCCAGCAGTTTGGGGCAGAACACTGAAGCTTTCTTT. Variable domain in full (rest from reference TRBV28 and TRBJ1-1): DVKVTQSSRYLVKRTGEKVFLECVQDMDHENMFWYRQDPGLGLRLIYFSYDVKMKEKGDIPEGYSVSREKKERFSLILESASTNQTSMYLCASSLGQNTEAFFGQGTRLTVV.

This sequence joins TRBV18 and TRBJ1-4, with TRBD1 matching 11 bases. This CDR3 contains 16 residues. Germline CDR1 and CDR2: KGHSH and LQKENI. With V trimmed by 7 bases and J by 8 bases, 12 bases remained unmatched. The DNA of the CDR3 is TGTGCCAGCTTACCCGGGACAGGGGGGCCGCGGGAAAAACTGTTTTTT. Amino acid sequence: CASLPGTGGPREKLFF.

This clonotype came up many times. CDR3 in DNA: TGTGCCACCGCGAGGGGAGCGGGGGACCCCTACGAGCAGTACTTC. It encodes CATARGAGDPYEQYF. The rearrangement uses TRBV7-2 and TRBJ2-7; 8 nucleotides agree with TRBD2. Trimming took 10 bases from V and 2 from J; bases not matched to a gene: 13. CDR3 length equals 15 residues. Germline V gives CDR1 SGHTA, CDR2 FQGNSA.

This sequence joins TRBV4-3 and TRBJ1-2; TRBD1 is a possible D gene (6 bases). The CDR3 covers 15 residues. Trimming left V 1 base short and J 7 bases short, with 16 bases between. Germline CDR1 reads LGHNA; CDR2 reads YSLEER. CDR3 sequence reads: CASSQVGGPMGGYTF. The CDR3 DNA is TGCGCCAGCAGCCAAGTAGGGGGGCCTATGGGTGGCTACACCTTC.

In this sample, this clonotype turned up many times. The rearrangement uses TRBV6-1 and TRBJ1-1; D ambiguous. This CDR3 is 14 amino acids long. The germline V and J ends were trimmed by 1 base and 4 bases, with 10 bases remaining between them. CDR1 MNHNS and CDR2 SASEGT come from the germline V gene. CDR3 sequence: CASSEDTEVTEAFF. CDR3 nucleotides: TGTGCCAGCAGTGAAGATACGGAGGTCACTGAAGCTTTCTTT.

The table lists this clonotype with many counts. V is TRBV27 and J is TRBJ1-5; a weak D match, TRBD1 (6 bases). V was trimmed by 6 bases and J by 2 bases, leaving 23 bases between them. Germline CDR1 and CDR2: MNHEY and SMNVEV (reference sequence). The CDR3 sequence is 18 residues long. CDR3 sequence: CASSPMTGPEAGNQPQHF. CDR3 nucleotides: TGTGCCAGCAGCCCCATGACAGGCCCCGAGGCCGGCAATCAGCCCCAGCATTTT.

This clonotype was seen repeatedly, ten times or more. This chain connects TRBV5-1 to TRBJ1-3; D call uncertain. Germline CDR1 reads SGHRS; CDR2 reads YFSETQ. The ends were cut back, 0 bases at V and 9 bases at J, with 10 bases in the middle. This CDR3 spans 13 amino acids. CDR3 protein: CASSLAEEATIYF. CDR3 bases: TGCGCCAGCAGCTTGGCGGAAGAGGCCACCATATATTTT.

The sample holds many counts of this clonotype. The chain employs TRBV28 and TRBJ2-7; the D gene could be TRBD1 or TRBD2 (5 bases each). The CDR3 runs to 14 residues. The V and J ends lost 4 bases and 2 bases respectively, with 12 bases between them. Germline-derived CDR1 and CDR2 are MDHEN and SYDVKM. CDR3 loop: CASSSDPGPYEQYF. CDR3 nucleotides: TGTGCCAGCAGTTCAGACCCGGGGCCCTACGAGCAGTACTTC.

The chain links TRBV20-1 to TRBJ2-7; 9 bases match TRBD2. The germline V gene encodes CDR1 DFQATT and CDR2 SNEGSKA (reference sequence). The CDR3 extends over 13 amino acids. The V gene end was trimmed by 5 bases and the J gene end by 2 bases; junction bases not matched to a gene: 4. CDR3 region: CSAPRTSAYEQYF. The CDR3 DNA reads TGCAGTGCTCCTCGGACTAGCGCCTACGAGCAGTACTTC.

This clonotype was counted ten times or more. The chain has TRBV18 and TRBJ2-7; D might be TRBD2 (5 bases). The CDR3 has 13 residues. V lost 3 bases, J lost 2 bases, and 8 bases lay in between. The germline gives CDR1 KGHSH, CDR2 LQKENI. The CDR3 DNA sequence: TGTGCCAGCTCACCTCTCGGGACCTACGAGCAGTACTTC. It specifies CASSPLGTYEQYF. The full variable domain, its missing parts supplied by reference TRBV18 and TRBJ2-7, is NAGVMQNPRHLVRRRGQEARLRCSPMKGHSHVYWYRQLPEEGLKFMVYLQKENIIDESGMPKERFSAEFPKEGPSILRIQQVVRGDSAAYFCASSPLGTYEQYFGPGTRLTVT.

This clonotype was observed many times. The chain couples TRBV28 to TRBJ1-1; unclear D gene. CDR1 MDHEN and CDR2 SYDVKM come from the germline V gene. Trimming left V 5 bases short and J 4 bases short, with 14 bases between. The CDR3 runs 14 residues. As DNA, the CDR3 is TGTGCCAGCAGTGCCCTCGTCGGTCCCACTGAAGCTTTCTTT. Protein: CASSALVGPTEAFF.

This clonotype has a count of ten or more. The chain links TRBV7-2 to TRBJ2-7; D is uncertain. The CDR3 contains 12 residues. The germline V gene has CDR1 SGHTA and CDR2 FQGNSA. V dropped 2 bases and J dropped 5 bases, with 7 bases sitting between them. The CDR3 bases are TGTGCCAGCAGCTTAATGGGGAACGAGCAGTACTTC. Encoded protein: CASSLMGNEQYF. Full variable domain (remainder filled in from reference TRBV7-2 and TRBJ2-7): GAGVSQSPSNKVTEKGKDVELRCDPISGHTALYWYRQSLGQGLEFLIYFQGNSAPDKSGLPSDRFSAERTGGSVSTLTIQRTQQEDSAVYLCASSLMGNEQYFGPGTRLTVT.

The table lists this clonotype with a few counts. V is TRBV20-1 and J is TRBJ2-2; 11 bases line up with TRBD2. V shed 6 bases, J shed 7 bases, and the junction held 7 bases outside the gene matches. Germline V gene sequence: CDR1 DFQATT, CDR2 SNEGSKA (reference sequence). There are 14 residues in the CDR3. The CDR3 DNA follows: TGCAGTGCAAGAAGGACTAGCGGGTTCGGGGAGCTGTTTTTT. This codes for CSARRTSGFGELFF.

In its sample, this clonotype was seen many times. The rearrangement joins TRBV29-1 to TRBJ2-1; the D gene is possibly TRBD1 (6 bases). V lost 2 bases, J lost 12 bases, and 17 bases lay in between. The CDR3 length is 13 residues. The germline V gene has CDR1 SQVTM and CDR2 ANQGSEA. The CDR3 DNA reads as TGCAGCGTTGAAAGACAGGATGATCGTGGGCAGTTCTTC. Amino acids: CSVERQDDRGQFF.

CDR3 protein: CASSLVTNIQYF. CDR3 coding DNA: TGTGCCAGCAGCTTAGTCACAAACATTCAGTACTTC. V is TRBV7-2 and J is TRBJ2-4, with no clear D. Trimming took off 1 base at V and 6 bases at J, with 4 bases between the two ends. The CDR3 covers 12 residues. Germline V gene lookup returns CDR1 SGHTA and CDR2 FQGNSA.

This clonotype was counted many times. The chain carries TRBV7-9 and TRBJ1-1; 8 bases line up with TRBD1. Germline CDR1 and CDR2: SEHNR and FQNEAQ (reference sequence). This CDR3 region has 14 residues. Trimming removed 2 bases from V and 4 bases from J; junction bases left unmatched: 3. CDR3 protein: CASSLQGAPTEAFF. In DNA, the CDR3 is TGTGCCAGCAGCTTACAGGGGGCGCCCACTGAAGCTTTCTTT. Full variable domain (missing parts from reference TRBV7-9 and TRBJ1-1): DTGVSQNPRHKITKRGQNVTFRCDPISEHNRLYWYRQTLGQGPEFLTYFQNEAQLEKSRLLSDRFSAERPKGSFSTLEIQRTEQGDSAMYLCASSLQGAPTEAFFGQGTRLTVV.

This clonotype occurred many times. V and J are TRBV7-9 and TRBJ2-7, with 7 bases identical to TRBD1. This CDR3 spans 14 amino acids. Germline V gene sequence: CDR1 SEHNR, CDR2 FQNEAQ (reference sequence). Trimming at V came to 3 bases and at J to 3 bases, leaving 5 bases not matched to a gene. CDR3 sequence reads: CASSFSDRVYEQYF. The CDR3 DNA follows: TGTGCCAGCAGCTTCAGTGACAGGGTCTACGAGCAGTACTTC.

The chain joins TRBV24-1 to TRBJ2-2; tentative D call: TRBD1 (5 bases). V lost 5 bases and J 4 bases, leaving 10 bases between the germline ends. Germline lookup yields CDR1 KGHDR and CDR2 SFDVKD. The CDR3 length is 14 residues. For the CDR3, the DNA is TGTGCCACCAGTGGTTACAGGTCCACCGGGGAGCTGTTTTTT. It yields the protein CATSGYRSTGELFF.

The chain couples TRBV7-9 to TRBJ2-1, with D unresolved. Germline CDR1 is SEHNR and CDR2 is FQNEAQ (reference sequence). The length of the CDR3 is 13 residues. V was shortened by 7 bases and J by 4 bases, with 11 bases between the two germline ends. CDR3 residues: CASTLAAYNEQFF. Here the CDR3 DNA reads TGTGCCAGCACCTTGGCCGCATACAATGAGCAGTTCTTC.

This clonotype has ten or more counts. DNA for the CDR3: TGTGCCAGCAGTGAATCTAACACTGAAGCTTTCTTT. Its protein product is CASSESNTEAFF. This chain connects TRBV2 to TRBJ1-1, with D unresolved. The CDR3 is 12 amino acids. The V gene lost 2 bases and the J gene lost 2 bases, with 3 bases spanning the gap. Germline V gene lookup returns CDR1 SNHLY and CDR2 FYNNEI.

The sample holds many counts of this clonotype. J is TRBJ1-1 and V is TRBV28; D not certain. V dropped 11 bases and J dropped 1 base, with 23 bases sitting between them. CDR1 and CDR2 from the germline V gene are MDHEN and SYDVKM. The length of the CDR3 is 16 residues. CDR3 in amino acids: CAVSPNRATKNTEAFF. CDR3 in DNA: TGTGCCGTATCCCCAAACCGGGCCACGAAGAACACTGAAGCTTTCTTT.

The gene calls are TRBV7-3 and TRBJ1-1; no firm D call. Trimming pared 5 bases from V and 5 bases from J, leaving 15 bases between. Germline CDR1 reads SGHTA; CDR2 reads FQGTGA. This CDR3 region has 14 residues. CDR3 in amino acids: CASSLSGGRTEAFF. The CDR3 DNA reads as TGTGCCAGCAGCCTGTCCGGTGGTAGGACTGAAGCTTTCTTT.

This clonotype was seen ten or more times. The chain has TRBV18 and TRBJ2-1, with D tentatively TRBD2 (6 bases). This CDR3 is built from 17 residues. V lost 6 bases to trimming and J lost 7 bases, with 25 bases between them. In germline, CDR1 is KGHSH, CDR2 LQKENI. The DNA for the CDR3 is TGTGCCAGCTCGCCCACCGACGGGCGCGGGACCTCGAATGAGCAGTTCTTC. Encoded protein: CASSPTDGRGTSNEQFF.